This T cell receptor beta chain was retrieved from a study of vaccination and CD4 T cells after COVID-19. At the level of the study: Culture controls were given either a CEFX pool, an HIV-1 Nef pool, or no peptide.

The treatment here: roughly 10-day PBMC culture with coronavirus spike peptide pools or control peptides (ViraFEST assay). Study-wide points: Median counts of SARS-CoV-2-reactive clonotypes increased from roughly 21 to 40; this difference was not significant.

With the Oncomine TCR Beta short-read assay, DNA from cultured CD4+ T cells was sequenced. MiXCR, applied by TCRdb to the PCR reads, yields one record per CDR3 protein. Found here are about 20,000 distinct CDR3 sequences, around 80% of them singletons; the top ten hold over 15%. Note on this clonotype: Its cognate antigen is unknown. A much larger clone differs from this one at a single base, so this may be a read error.

Germline values: CDR1 KGHDR, CDR2 SFDVKD. V was pared by 4 bases and J by 0 bases, with 6 bases of the junction left unmatched. The CDR3 spans 16 residues. Specimen: CD4+ T cells from blood, cultured in vitro, collected after SARS-CoV-2 vaccination. This sequence joins TRBV24-1 and TRBJ2-3; 7 bases are shared with TRBD1. The origin of this receptor is a human donor who received a COVID-19 vaccine. The CDR3 DNA follows: TGTGCCACCAGTGACCTGGAGACAGGGAGCACAGATACGCAGTATTTT. This sequence encodes CATSDLETGSTDTQYF.